Given below is one T cell receptor beta chain in context. Its antigen is currently unknown. CDR1 LGHDT and CDR2 YNNKEL come from the germline V gene (reference sequence). The CDR3 is 17 amino acids. The V and J ends lost 1 base and 0 bases respectively, with 12 bases between them. These data come from a study of Ad26.COV2.S vaccination and SARS-CoV-2 variants. Sequenced by immunoSEQ multiplex PCR; TCRdb stores in-frame clones only, minus some. The sample has 85,000 to 95,000 clones, roughly 84% seen once. Notes on the study in general: The TCR-based breadth and depth measures might underestimate overall T cell responses.

The rearrangement joins TRBV3-1 (or the pseudogene TRBV3-2) to TRBJ2-2; TRBD1 or TRBD2 may be the D gene (5 bases each). Material: peripheral blood, obtained after recovery from COVID-19. The receptor comes from a human donor who had recovered from COVID-19. CDR3 coding DNA: TGTGCCAGCAGCCAAGTTGGGGACGCCTCGAACACCGGGGAGCTGTTTTTT. It encodes CASSQVGDASNTGELFF.